Below, 31 T cell receptor beta chains from the same sample are listed, as sequenced in a study of OX40 agonist ivuxolimab in advanced cancers. Clones were sequenced by immunoSEQ multiplex PCR, and TCRdb holds only the in-frame ones, with some missing. The table records some 66,000 clones, 80% to 85% of them present only once. The material sequenced was CD4+ or CD8+ T cells sorted from blood, taken in a trial of the OX40 agonist ivuxolimab. The receptor source for this set is an adult with an advanced solid tumor such as melanoma, head and neck, liver or kidney cancer.

The rearrangement joins TRBV6-5 to TRBJ2-7; no reliable D call. Germline-derived CDR1 and CDR2 are MNHEY and SVGAGI. Trimming pared 6 bases from V and 3 bases from J, leaving 15 bases between. CDR3 length equals 14 residues. CDR3 in DNA: TGTGCCAGCAGATCGAACAAACCCAACTACGAGCAGTACTTC. It yields the protein CASRSNKPNYEQYF.

The gene calls are TRBV30 and TRBJ2-7; 7 nucleotides match TRBD2. The CDR3 has 14 amino acids. Germline assignment: CDR1 GTSNPN and CDR2 SVGIG (reference sequence). The ends lost 3 bases at V and 0 bases at J; junction bases unmatched: 5. CDR3 loop: CAWRAGLTSYEQYF. CDR3 DNA: TGTGCCTGGAGAGCGGGACTAACCTCCTACGAGCAGTACTTC.

This rearrangement joins TRBV5-1 to TRBJ2-7; D is undetermined. Germline assignment: CDR1 SGHRS and CDR2 YFSETQ. V was cut by 4 bases and J by 1 base, with 12 bases left in between. The CDR3 consists of 14 residues. CDR3 protein: CASSPDLQSYEQYF. Here the CDR3 DNA reads TGCGCCAGCAGCCCCGATCTTCAATCCTACGAGCAGTACTTC.

The chain recombines TRBV27 with TRBJ2-3; TRBD1 aligns across 8 bases. With V trimmed by 7 bases and J by 2 bases, 11 bases remained unmatched. Germline CDR1 and CDR2: MNHEY and SMNVEV (reference sequence). The CDR3 runs 16 residues. The CDR3 loop reads CASKDRVVTHTDTQYF. The CDR3 bases are TGTGCCAGCAAGGACAGGGTTGTCACACACACAGATACGCAGTATTTT.

This clone was detected only a few times. The genes are TRBV4-1 and TRBJ1-5, with D unclear. The germline V and J ends were trimmed by 6 bases and 0 bases, with 6 bases remaining between them. This CDR3 spans 13 amino acids. Germline V gene lookup returns CDR1 MGHRA and CDR2 YSYEKL. CDR3 sequence (DNA): TGCGCCAGCAGTTATACTAGCAATCAGCCCCAGCATTTT. It specifies CASSYTSNQPQHF.

The chain links TRBV4-1 to TRBJ2-7, with 7 bases aligning to TRBD1. CDR1 is MGHRA, CDR2 YSYEKL, per germline. V trimming: 1 base; J trimming: 4 bases; junction bases outside the gene matches: 4. This CDR3 comprises 14 residues. CDR3 protein: CASSQGHRGYEQYF. The CDR3 coding sequence is TGCGCCAGCAGCCAAGGACACAGGGGATACGAGCAGTACTTC.

This clone has only a few counts. J is TRBJ1-3 and V is TRBV18; D uncertain. The CDR3 length is 15 residues. V shed 3 bases and J shed 2 bases, with 11 bases lying between them. Per the germline V gene, CDR1 is KGHSH and CDR2 is LQKENI. Here the CDR3 reads CASSPSMSTGNTIYF. CDR3 nucleotide sequence: TGTGCCAGCTCACCCTCGATGAGTACTGGAAACACCATATATTTT.

This chain joins TRBV7-9 and TRBJ2-7; possible D gene TRBD1, 6 bases. V was trimmed by 3 bases and J by 0 bases, leaving 9 bases between them. Per the germline V gene, CDR1 is SEHNR and CDR2 is FQNEAQ (reference sequence). The CDR3 is 14 amino acids. In DNA form, the CDR3 reads TGTGCCAGCAGCTTGAGGGGGAACTCCTACGAGCAGTACTTC. It translates to CASSLRGNSYEQYF.

This sequence joins TRBV4-2 and TRBJ1-3, with D hard to call. Germline V gene lookup returns CDR1 LGHNA and CDR2 YNFKEQ. The CDR3 extends over 15 amino acids. Trimming removed 1 base at V and 0 bases at J, with 7 bases between. The CDR3 bases are TGTGCCAGCAGCCAAGGCGGTGTCTCTGGAAACACCATATATTTT. Amino acid sequence: CASSQGGVSGNTIYF.

The chain couples TRBV11-3 to TRBJ2-5; 8 nucleotides line up with TRBD2. Germline values: CDR1 SGHNT, CDR2 YENEEA. The CDR3 covers 14 residues. V lost 5 bases, J lost 3 bases, and 5 bases stayed unmatched. The CDR3 region is CASSPRTSKETQYF. The CDR3 DNA is TGTGCCAGCAGCCCCCGGACTAGCAAAGAGACCCAGTACTTC.

The chain combines TRBV2 with TRBJ2-7; unclear D gene. Germline values: CDR1 SNHLY, CDR2 FYNNEI. The V end was cut by 0 bases, the J end by 4 bases, with 7 bases between. This CDR3 is built from 13 residues. The CDR3 spells CASSEALRYEQYF. DNA for the CDR3: TGTGCCAGCAGTGAAGCGTTACGTTACGAGCAGTACTTC. Using reference TRBV2 and TRBJ2-7 for the parts outside the CDR3, the full variable domain is EPEVTQTPSHQVTQMGQEVILRCVPISNHLYFYWYRQILGQKVEFLVSFYNNEISEKSEIFDDQFSVERPDGSNFTLKIRSTKLEDSAMYFCASSEALRYEQYFGPGTRLTVT.

This clone appeared once. The rearrangement uses TRBV7-2 and TRBJ2-7; 7 positions match TRBD2. CDR1 and CDR2 from the germline V gene are SGHTA and FQGNSA. The CDR3 length is 14 residues. With V trimmed by 5 bases and J by 2 bases, 6 bases remained unmatched. CDR3 region: CASSPRTRAYEQYF. The CDR3 DNA reads TGTGCCAGCAGCCCAAGGACTAGGGCCTACGAGCAGTACTTC.

The chain links TRBV19 to TRBJ2-1, with TRBD2 identical over 9 bases. J lost 5 bases, V lost 3 bases, and 17 bases had no gene match. This CDR3 contains 19 residues. Germline V gene lookup returns CDR1 LNHDA and CDR2 SQIVND (reference sequence). CDR3 region: CASSISGSLSSRPNNEQFF. CDR3 DNA sequence: TGTGCCAGTAGTATTAGCGGGAGTCTTTCGTCCCGTCCGAACAATGAGCAGTTCTTC. Full variable domain (missing parts from reference TRBV19 and TRBJ2-1): DGGITQSPKYLFRKEGQNVTLSCEQNLNHDAMYWYRQDPGQGLRLIYYSQIVNDFQKGDIAEGYSVSREKKESFPLTVTSAQKNPTAFYLCASSISGSLSSRPNNEQFFGPGTRLTVL.

The gene calls are TRBV25-1 and TRBJ2-7, with TRBD2 matching 8 bases. This CDR3 spans 14 amino acids. Trimming took 5 bases from V and 6 from J; bases not matched to a gene: 9. CDR1 and CDR2 (germline): MGHDK, SYGVNS. This chain's CDR3 is CASSSFGTRGEQYF. Here the CDR3 DNA reads TGTGCCAGCAGTTCTTTCGGGACTAGGGGCGAGCAGTACTTC.

This clone was recorded only once. The chain recombines TRBV5-1 with TRBJ1-4, with a possible D match to TRBD1 (5 bases). Trimming took off 0 bases at V and 3 bases at J, with 9 bases between the two ends. The V gene's germline CDR1 is SGHRS and CDR2 YFSETQ. The CDR3 has 15 amino acids. The CDR3 spells CASSLEGVPNEKLFF. The CDR3 DNA reads as TGCGCCAGCAGCTTGGAAGGGGTCCCTAATGAAAAACTGTTTTTT.

This clone has ten or more counts. This rearrangement joins TRBV4-3 to TRBJ1-3; no firm D call. CDR3 size: 15 residues. Trimming stripped 0 bases from V and 1 base from J, with 7 bases between. Germline assignment: CDR1 LGHNA and CDR2 YSLEER. CDR3 DNA sequence: TGCGCCAGCAGCCAAGATCAGGTATCTGGAAACACCATATATTTT. This sequence encodes CASSQDQVSGNTIYF.

The chain carries TRBV10-3 and TRBJ1-1; no clear D gene. This CDR3 has 14 residues. Trimming removed 2 bases at V and 0 bases at J, with 7 bases between. Germline V lookup: CDR1 ENHRY, CDR2 SYGVKD. CDR3 protein: CAISELKMNTEAFF. CDR3 DNA sequence: TGTGCCATCAGTGAGCTGAAGATGAACACTGAAGCTTTCTTT.

V and J are TRBV19 and TRBJ2-1; 10 bases line up with TRBD2. Germline V gene data show CDR1 as LNHDA and CDR2 as SQIVND (reference sequence). The CDR3 is 14 residues long. J lost 7 bases, V lost 9 bases, and 9 bases had no gene match. The CDR3 loop reads CASGPSGSSNEQFF. CDR3 bases: TGTGCCAGCGGGCCTAGCGGGAGTTCGAATGAGCAGTTCTTC.

This sequence joins TRBV19 and TRBJ1-2, with TRBD1 identical over 8 bases. Trimming cost V 5 bases and J 4 bases; bases outside gene matches: 3. The length of the CDR3 is 13 residues. The germline gives CDR1 LNHDA, CDR2 SQIVND (reference sequence). DNA for the CDR3: TGTGCCAGTAGTCTACAGGGGGGCTATGGCTACACCTTC. This encodes CASSLQGGYGYTF.

The rearrangement joins TRBV7-2 to TRBJ2-1; 9 nucleotides agree with TRBD2. Germline loops: CDR1 SGHTA, CDR2 FQGNSA. V gave up 5 bases and J gave up 6 bases; unmatched junction bases: 5. CDR3 length: 14 residues. CDR3 in amino acids: CASSPGLAGNEQFF. CDR3 DNA sequence: TGTGCCAGCAGCCCGGGACTAGCAGGCAATGAGCAGTTCTTC.

The rearrangement joins TRBV10-3 to TRBJ2-5; TRBD2 agrees at 11 bases. V lost 3 bases, J lost 2 bases, and 11 bases stayed unmatched. Germline V gene sequence: CDR1 ENHRY, CDR2 SYGVKD. The CDR3 runs to 18 residues. The CDR3 DNA reads as TGTGCCATCAGTGACGAGGGGCGACTAGCGGGAATACAAGAGACCCAGTACTTC. Protein sequence: CAISDEGRLAGIQETQYF.

This clone was counted a few times. The V call is TRBV5-1, the J call TRBJ2-1; 8 bases match TRBD1. Germline CDR1 is SGHRS and CDR2 is YFSETQ. The CDR3 is 18 residues long. The V gene end was trimmed by 5 bases and the J gene end by 4 bases; junction bases not matched to a gene: 17. CDR3 DNA sequence: TGCGCCAGCAGAAGGGACAGGCGGGTGGGACCAGTTTACAATGAGCAGTTCTTC. The encoded protein is CASRRDRRVGPVYNEQFF. Combining the CDR3 with reference TRBV5-1 and TRBJ2-1 gives the whole variable domain KAGVTQTPRYLIKTRGQQVTLSCSPISGHRSVSWYQQTPGQGLQFLFEYFSETQRNKGNFPGRFSGRQFSNSRSEMNVSTLELGDSALYLCASRRDRRVGPVYNEQFFGPGTRLTVL.

The chain is built from TRBV5-1 and TRBJ2-2; D is undetermined. The V end was cut by 0 bases, the J end by 5 bases, with 8 bases between. Germline CDR1 SGHRS, CDR2 YFSETQ. This CDR3 spans 14 amino acids. In DNA, the CDR3 is TGCGCCAGCAGCTTGGATGGTGGAACCGGGGAGCTGTTTTTT. Its protein product is CASSLDGGTGELFF.

This clone was counted a single time. The chain has TRBV5-6 and TRBJ2-3, with 7 bases fitting TRBD1. Trimming removed 4 bases from V and 2 bases from J; junction bases left unmatched: 4. CDR1 SGHDT and CDR2 YYEEEE come from the germline V gene. This CDR3 region has 14 residues. CDR3 loop: CASSKDRLTDTQYF. CDR3 sequence (DNA): TGTGCCAGCAGCAAGGACAGGCTCACAGATACGCAGTATTTT.

This clone was observed once. V and J are TRBV11-3 and TRBJ2-5; D might be TRBD2 (5 bases). Germline CDR1 SGHNT, CDR2 YENEEA. The CDR3 length is 14 residues. V gave up 2 bases and J gave up 5 bases, with 12 bases separating them. This CDR3 is CASSLSRGSETQYF. The CDR3 bases are TGTGCCAGCAGCTTATCGCGAGGGAGTGAGACCCAGTACTTC.

This clone showed up just once. This rearrangement joins TRBV7-3 to TRBJ2-1; D is uncertain. The V gene lost 5 bases and the J gene lost 7 bases, with 27 bases spanning the gap. Germline V lookup: CDR1 SGHTA, CDR2 FQGTGA. This CDR3 region has 18 residues. This chain's CDR3 is CASSPNLGLAERINEQFF. CDR3 DNA sequence: TGTGCCAGCAGCCCCAACTTAGGGTTAGCAGAAAGGATTAATGAGCAGTTCTTC.

V and J are TRBV11-2 and TRBJ1-4; D might be TRBD1 (6 bases). The CDR3 has 16 amino acids. The germline CDR1 and CDR2 sequences are SGHAT and FQNNGV. V was trimmed by 6 bases and J by 7 bases, leaving 21 bases between them. The CDR3, as DNA: TGTGCCAGCAGGCAGCTCAACCGGGACATTGGTGAAAAACTGTTTTTT. Translated, it gives CASRQLNRDIGEKLFF.

J is TRBJ1-2 and V is TRBV5-1; 8 positions agree with TRBD1. This CDR3 region has 15 residues. V trimming: 4 bases; J trimming: 4 bases; junction bases outside the gene matches: 9. Per germline, CDR1 SGHRS and CDR2 YFSETQ. The CDR3: CASSTGGQVLYGYTF. DNA of the CDR3: TGCGCCAGCAGCACGGGGGGACAGGTTCTCTATGGCTACACCTTC.

The chain employs TRBV6-5 and TRBJ1-1; D unclear. Germline CDR1 reads MNHEY; CDR2 reads SVGAGI. With 4 bases removed from V and 0 bases from J, the gap between germline ends came to 6 bases. The CDR3 covers 13 residues. The CDR3 sequence is CASSSRVNTEAFF. Written as DNA, the CDR3 is TGTGCCAGCAGTTCCCGGGTGAACACTGAAGCTTTCTTT.

The chain uses TRBV5-8 and TRBJ1-3; D remains unclear. The germline V gene has CDR1 SGHTS and CDR2 YDEGEE. The CDR3 totals 16 residues. Trimming pared 2 bases from V and 0 bases from J, leaving 12 bases between. The CDR3 sequence: CASSLYGIFSGNTIYF. The DNA of the CDR3 is TGTGCCAGCAGCTTATACGGGATCTTCTCTGGAAACACCATATATTTT.

The chain joins TRBV9 to TRBJ2-7, with 13 positions matching TRBD2. CDR3 size: 20 residues. J gave up 1 base and V 4 bases, and 17 bases lay outside the gene matches. CDR1 and CDR2 (germline): SGDLS, YYNGEE. The CDR3 sequence: CASSYTPSGGLAGESYEQYF. The DNA of the CDR3 is TGTGCCAGCAGCTACACTCCATCCGGCGGACTAGCGGGAGAATCCTACGAGCAGTACTTC.